A selection of T cell receptor beta chains follows, all from one sample in a study of cytomegalovirus exposure and HLA in healthy donors. The method was immunoSEQ multiplex PCR; TCRdb's version includes in-frame clones alone and lacks a portion of them. The sample gives around 100,000 clones, about three quarters of which show up once; roughly 5% is in the top ten. The sample comprised PBMCs. The receptors were sampled from a man aged 55 to 70 in good health and CMV-seropositive. Both conserved end residues are trimmed from each CDR3.

>TRBV11-2
ASRTRNSVNEQF
>TRBV29-1
SVDQGSTGYGYT
>TRBV28
ASSVTANTGELF
>TRBV6-5
ASSPMTASTDTQY
>TRBV27
ASSRTGQQETQY
>TRBV29-1
SAYGQDYGYT
>TRBV4-3
ASSLGLAGGQETQY
>TRBV5-1
ASRRLAGETDTQY
>TRBV10-2
ASSRPGQGVEDTQY
>TRBV5-1
ASSADSNSPLH
>TRBV6-4
ASSDSTGGGSPLH
>TRBV7-9
SSSSFNEKLF
>TRBV9
ASSVGNDRGGGYT
>TRBV4-2
ASSQGQGNMNTEAF
>TRBV7-8
ASSPYSTDTQY
>TRBV5-6
ASSLAAQGVADTQY
>TRBV28
ASSLGGSGTEQY
>TRBV6-6
ASRQGGGLYEQY
>TRBV19
ASSMSAYNEQF
>TRBV7-7
ASSSTILETQY
>TRBV6-1
ASSEGASADEQF
>TRBV14
ASRASSGNTIY
>TRBV18
ASSPNRGGNTEAF
>TRBV5-1
TSSADPDGEQF
>TRBV2
ASRPLVSSYEQY
>TRBV9
ASSIGANYGYT
>TRBV4-2
ASSQGTFSNYGYT
>TRBV5-1
ASSSAQNYGYT
>TRBV5-4
ASSLDSQETQY